The entry below describes one TCR beta chain. Its antigen is unknown. Within one base of it there is no much larger clone, and no base qualities were kept. The data belong to a study of shared clonotypes between healthy human individuals (dated by TCRdb to 2020 to 2022). About the study as a whole: The cohort included a few men and two women between 18 and 49 years of age. For each donor, three plates each were used for CD4 naive and CD4 memory, two plates were used for CD8 naive, and one plate was used for CD8 memory. The study deeply sequenced blood TCR repertoires of about 5 healthy adults to estimate repertoire size and the extent of clonotype sharing between individuals. Libraries were prepared and TCR repertoires were sequenced by different laboratories using diverse techniques, in order to increase sequencing depth and limit assay-specific biases. Per donor, leukapheresis produced somewhere between about 0.9 and 10 billion PBMCs. Results the study describes overall, beyond this receptor: Compared with non-shared clonotypes, clonotypes shared by all four sorted-subset donors had higher generation probabilities. Incomplete sequencing was indicated by rarefaction of sorted-subset datasets, despite the large sequencing depth. Because the study included a small number of donors, the genetic and exposure-history diversity represented was limited. Across several donors, around 5% of naive CD4, over 3% of naive CD8, 2% to 2.5% of memory CD4, and approximately 0.4% of memory CD8 clonotypes were shared. Pairwise subsampling led to the expectation that sequencing depth would affect the degree of clonotype sharing among donors. Naive subsets generally had larger estimated clonotype richness than memory subsets. Only blood was sampled, and tissue TCR repertoires likely differ from those in blood.

The donors were healthy, HIV-negative adults who had no recently reported acute infections or vaccinations. All donors were Caucasian adults living in Nashville, Tennessee, USA. CD4+ T cells were enriched by magnetic negative selection; naive cells were then positively selected on CD45RA, and the negative fraction formed the memory subset. Blood was obtained by leukapheresis, after which PBMCs were separated by Ficoll-Histopaque density gradient centrifugation and cryopreserved in liquid nitrogen vapor phase. Analytical flow cytometry was used to check the purity and quantity of each magnetically sorted T cell population. Genomic DNA was isolated from every sorted fraction and measured by UV absorbance on a Nanodrop 2000c. Using the deep immunoSEQ assay, TCR CDR3 regions were amplified from genomic DNA by multiplex PCR. Extracted genomic DNA from each cell subset was distributed evenly across all wells of several immunoSEQ 96-well plates, and each plate was treated as a replicate. Each replicate PCR for sorted subsets received around 200 ng genomic DNA, equal to some 32,000 T cell genomes. Purified libraries were quantified with a Qubit 3.0 fluorometer, sized on a Bioanalyzer 2100, and re-quantified with the KAPA Library Quantification kit. A separate single-read 150-cycle Illumina NextSeq 550 flow cell was used to sequence each immunoSEQ 96-well plate. On the study's bioinformatics: Because the immunoSEQ output held only junctional sequences and lacked quality scores, the filtering could not match the filtering applied to full-length reads. To assign V/J genes and CDR3, sequences were annotated against IMGT germline references using PyIR, a Python wrapper for IgBLAST v1.9. Reads with weak V/J assignments (E-value above 1e-6), missing CDR3, stop codons, out-of-frame junctions, or ambiguous translated residues were removed. A V3J clonotype was defined by an identical inferred V gene, J gene, and CDR3 amino acid sequence. Percentage overlap between repertoires was calculated by dividing the number of shared unique clonotypes by the size of the smaller repertoire. Richness of each repertoire was evaluated using RTK rarefaction, the Chao1 estimator, and Recon v2.1 estimates of unobserved clonotypes. For all TCRbeta clonotypes obtained by the gDNA method from a handful of donors, generation probabilities were computed with OLGA. TCRdb carries this immuneACCESS record with in-frame sequences only. Its versions omit some clonotypes, under half of them owing to an unresolved V gene in the studies checked, with the rest unexplained. V, J and clone size reflect that table, while D and trimming were determined from the DNA. The sample table shows 2.5 million or so clones, and about 92% are seen once. The ten largest account for more than 0.12% of the sample.

The junction shows trimming of 5 bases on V and 0 bases on J, and the gene matches do not reach 13 bases of it. Including the terminal cysteine and phenylalanine, the CDR3 comprises 17 residues. CDR3 DNA only is kept here, 51 bases in frame from base 1. From a lookup of the germline V gene (reference sequence), CDR1 and CDR2 are SEHNR and FQNEAQ. The source of this sequence is a man between 18 and 35 years old in good health. Sequenced material: naive CD4+ T cells sorted from blood. In the paper's terms, the cell subset or site label means: CD45RA+ positively selected. The rearranged chain carries TRBV7-9 and TRBJ2-7, with 7 central nucleotides matching TRBD2. At the DNA level, the sequence is TGTGCCAGCAGCCTGGCGAGTACGTGGGAGGGCTCCTACGAGCAGTACTTC. This sequence encodes CASSLASTWEGSYEQYF.